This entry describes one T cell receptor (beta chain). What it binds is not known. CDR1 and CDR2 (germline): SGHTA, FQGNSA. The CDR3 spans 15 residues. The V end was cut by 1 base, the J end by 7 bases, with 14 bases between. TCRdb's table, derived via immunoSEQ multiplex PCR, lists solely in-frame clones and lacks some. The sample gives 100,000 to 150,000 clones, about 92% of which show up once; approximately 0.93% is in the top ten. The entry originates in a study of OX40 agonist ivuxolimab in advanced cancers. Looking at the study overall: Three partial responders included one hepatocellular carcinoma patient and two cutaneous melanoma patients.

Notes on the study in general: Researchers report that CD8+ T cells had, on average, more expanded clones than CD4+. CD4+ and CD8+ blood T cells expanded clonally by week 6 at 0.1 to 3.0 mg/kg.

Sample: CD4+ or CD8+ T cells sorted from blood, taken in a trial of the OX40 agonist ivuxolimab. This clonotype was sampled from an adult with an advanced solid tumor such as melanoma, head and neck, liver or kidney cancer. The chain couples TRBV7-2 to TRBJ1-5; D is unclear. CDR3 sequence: CASSLVNSGGQPQHF. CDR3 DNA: TGTGCCAGCAGCTTAGTAAATAGTGGAGGGCAGCCCCAGCATTTT.